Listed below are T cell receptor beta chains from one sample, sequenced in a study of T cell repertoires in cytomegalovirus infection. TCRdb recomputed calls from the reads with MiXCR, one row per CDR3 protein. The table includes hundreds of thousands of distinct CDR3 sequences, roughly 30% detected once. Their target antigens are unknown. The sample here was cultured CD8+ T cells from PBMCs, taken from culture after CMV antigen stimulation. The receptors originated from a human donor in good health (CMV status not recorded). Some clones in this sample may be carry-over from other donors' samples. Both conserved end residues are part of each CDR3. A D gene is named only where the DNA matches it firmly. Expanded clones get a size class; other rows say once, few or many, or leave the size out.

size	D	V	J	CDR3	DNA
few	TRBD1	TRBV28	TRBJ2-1	CASSLLGTGEYNEQFF	TGTGCCAGCAGTCTGTTAGGGACAGGGGAATACAATGAGCAGTTCTTC
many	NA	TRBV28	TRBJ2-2	CASSFRGASNTGELFF	TGTGCCAGCAGTTTTCGGGGGGCCTCGAACACCGGGGAGCTGTTTTTT
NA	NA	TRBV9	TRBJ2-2	CASSVAGVTGELFF	TGTGCCAGCAGCGTAGCAGGGGTCACCGGGGAGCTGTTTTTT
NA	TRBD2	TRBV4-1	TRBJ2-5	CASSHDPGTSGGPSRGTQYF	TGCGCCAGCAGCCATGACCCCGGGACTAGCGGGGGGCCCTCGCGGGGGACCCAGTACTTC
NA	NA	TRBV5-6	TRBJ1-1	CASSFRDGAEAFF	TGTGCCAGCAGCTTCAGGGATGGGGCTGAAGCTTTCTTT
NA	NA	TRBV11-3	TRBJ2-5	CVSSLGPRAYQETQYF	TGTGTCAGCAGCTTAGGTCCGCGGGCGTACCAAGAGACCCAGTACTTC
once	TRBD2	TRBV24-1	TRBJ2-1	CATSDGGAGGPYNEQFF	TGTGCCACCAGTGATGGAGGAGCGGGGGGACCGTACAATGAGCAGTTCTTC
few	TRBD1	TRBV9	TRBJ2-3	CASSVWTGTATDTQYF	TGTGCCAGCAGCGTCTGGACAGGGACGGCAACAGATACGCAGTATTTT
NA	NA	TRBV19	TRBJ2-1	CASLDTESYNEQFF	TGTGCCAGTTTGGACACCGAATCTTACAATGAGCAGTTCTTC
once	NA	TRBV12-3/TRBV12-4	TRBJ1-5	CASSLALGDYSNQPQHF	TGTGCCAGCAGTTTAGCGCTAGGGGATTATAGCAATCAGCCCCAGCATTTT
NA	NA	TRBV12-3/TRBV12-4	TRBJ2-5	CASSLDGVEETQYF	TGTGCCAGCAGTTTAGACGGGGTGGAAGAGACCCAGTACTTC
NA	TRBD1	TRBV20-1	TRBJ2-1	CSAQQGAVYNEQFF	TGCAGTGCTCAACAGGGGGCTGTCTACAATGAGCAGTTCTTC
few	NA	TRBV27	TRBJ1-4	CASGFPRDGDEKLFF	TGTGCCAGCGGATTTCCCAGGGACGGGGATGAAAAACTGTTTTTT
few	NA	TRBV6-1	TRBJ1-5	CASSFRYDQPQHF	TGTGCCAGCAGTTTCAGGTACGATCAGCCCCAGCATTTT
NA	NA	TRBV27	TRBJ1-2	CASSLSREGGGGYTF	TGTGCCAGCAGTTTATCCCGGGAGGGTGGCGGCGGCTACACCTTC
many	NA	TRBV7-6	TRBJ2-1	CASSLGGVPYNEQFF	TGTGCCAGCAGCTTAGGGGGGGTCCCCTACAATGAGCAGTTCTTC